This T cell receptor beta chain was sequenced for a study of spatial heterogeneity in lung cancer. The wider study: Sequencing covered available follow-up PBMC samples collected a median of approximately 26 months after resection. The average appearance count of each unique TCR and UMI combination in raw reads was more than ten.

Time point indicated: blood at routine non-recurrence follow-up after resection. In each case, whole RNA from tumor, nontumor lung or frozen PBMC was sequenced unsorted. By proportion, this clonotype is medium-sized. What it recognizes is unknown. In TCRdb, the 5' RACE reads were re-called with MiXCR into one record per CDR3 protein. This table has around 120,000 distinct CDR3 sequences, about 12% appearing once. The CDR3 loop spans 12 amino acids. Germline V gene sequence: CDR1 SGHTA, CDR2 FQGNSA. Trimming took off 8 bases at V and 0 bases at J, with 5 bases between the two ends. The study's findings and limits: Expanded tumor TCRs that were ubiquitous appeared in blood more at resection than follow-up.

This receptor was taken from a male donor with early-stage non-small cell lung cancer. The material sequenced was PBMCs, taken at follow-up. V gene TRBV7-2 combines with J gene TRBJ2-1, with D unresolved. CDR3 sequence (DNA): TGTGCCAGCGGCCGCTCCTACAATGAGCAGTTCTTC. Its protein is CASGRSYNEQFF.